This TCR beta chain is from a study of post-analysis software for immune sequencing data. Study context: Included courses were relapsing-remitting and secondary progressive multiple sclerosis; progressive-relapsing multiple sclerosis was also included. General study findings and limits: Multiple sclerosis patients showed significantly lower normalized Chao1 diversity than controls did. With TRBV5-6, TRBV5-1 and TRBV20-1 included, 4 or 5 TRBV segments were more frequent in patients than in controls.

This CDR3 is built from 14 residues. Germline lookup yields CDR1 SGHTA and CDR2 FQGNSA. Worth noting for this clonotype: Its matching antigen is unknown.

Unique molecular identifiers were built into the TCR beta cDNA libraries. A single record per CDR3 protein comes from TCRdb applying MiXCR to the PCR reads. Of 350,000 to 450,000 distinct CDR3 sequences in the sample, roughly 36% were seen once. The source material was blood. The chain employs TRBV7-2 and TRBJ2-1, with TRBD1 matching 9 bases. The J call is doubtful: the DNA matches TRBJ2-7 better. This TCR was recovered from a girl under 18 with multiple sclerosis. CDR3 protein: CASSPPRTGAEQYF. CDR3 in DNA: TGTGCCAGCAGCCCTCCCCGGACAGGGGCCGAGCAGTACTTC.